This T cell receptor beta chain was sequenced during a study of spatial heterogeneity in lung cancer. As for the study in general: The donor group consisted of over 60 patients who had untreated, early-stage non-small cell lung cancer. When available, follow-up PBMC samples taken a median of around two years after resection were sequenced. Whole-study findings and limits: Whereas they appeared in blood less at follow-up, ubiquitous expanded tumor TCRs appeared there more at resection.

Ten or more counts support this clonotype. The antigen is not known. Every individual TCR cDNA molecule carried its own unique molecular identifier, which allowed correction of PCR and sequencing errors. One entry per CDR3 protein results from TCRdb running MiXCR on the 5' RACE reads. The sample lists about 52,000 distinct CDR3 sequences, around 7.7% occurring once. The time point denotes: blood at routine non-recurrence follow-up after resection. Unsorted tumor, nontumor lung tissue or cryopreserved PBMC supplied the whole RNA. CDR3 length: 15 residues. V lost 5 bases to trimming and J lost 3 bases, with 14 bases between them. The germline V gene encodes CDR1 SGHAT and CDR2 FQNNGV.

This sample comprised PBMCs, obtained at follow-up. The receptor was derived from a female donor with early-stage non-small cell lung cancer. This chain connects TRBV11-2 to TRBJ1-5; a weak D match, TRBD1 (6 bases). The CDR3 loop reads CASSPTGGNNQPQHF. The CDR3 nucleotides read TGTGCCAGCAGCCCGACAGGAGGTAACAATCAGCCCCAGCATTTT.